This T cell receptor beta chain was sequenced during a study of beta chain features in type 1 diabetes. About the study: Analysis included about 100 million sorted cells drawn from all samples.

Study observations and caveats: Across all four CD4+ subsets, people with type 1 diabetes showed modestly shorter TCRB CDR3s. Whether TCRB rearrangement is influenced by HLA type went unresolved here.

CDR1 is MDHEN, CDR2 SYDVKM, per germline. V was clipped by 6 bases and J by 0 bases, with 11 bases between them. The CDR3 is 15 amino acids. Isolation of CD4+ naive, central memory, regulatory and stem cell-like memory cells was achieved by sorting via CD45RO/CCR7/CD25/CD127/CD95/CD27. The entirety of the isolated RNA underwent reverse transcription, so expressed TCRB transcripts were sequenced. Some clones are missing from TCRdb's copy, which holds only in-frame ones; the method was immunoSEQ multiplex PCR. The sample contains 200,000 to 300,000 clones, roughly 21% of which appear only once. As regards this clone: Antigen: not known.

This TCR was recovered from a woman in her forties with type 1 diabetes. The specimen was naive CD4+ T cells from blood. V and J are TRBV28 and TRBJ2-2, with D perhaps TRBD1 (5 bases). The CDR3 DNA reads as TGTGCCAGCAGCAGGGTGGACGCGAACACCGGGGAGCTGTTTTTT. Amino acid sequence: CASSRVDANTGELFF.